The text below deals with one TCR beta chain. The data stem from a study of T-cell memory formation after mild COVID-19. Sample barcodes and UMIs were carried by the TCR alpha and TCR beta cDNA libraries that 5'RACE generated with constant-segment primers. TCRdb redid the calling of the 5' RACE reads with MiXCR, one entry per CDR3 protein. The data show approximately 480,000 distinct CDR3 sequences, about 20% seen once. Trimming stripped 4 bases from V and 5 bases from J, with 14 bases between. CDR1 is SGHTA, CDR2 FQGNSA, per germline. The CDR3 is made up of 14 amino acids. Sequenced input: PBMCs or a T cell subset sorted from them (not recorded which). V gene TRBV7-2 combines with J gene TRBJ1-1; D is perhaps TRBD1 (5 bases). The receptor comes from an adult woman who had mild COVID-19 (a few samples of this study predate the infection). Cell type and time point are not known. As DNA, the CDR3 is TGTGCCAGCAGCTCCCAGGGAGGGGTAACTGAAGCTTTCTTT. Translated, it gives CASSSQGGVTEAFF.